This TCR beta chain originates from a study of blood T cells in healthy people across ages. Study outcomes and limitations: Per million T cells, the diversity of TCR beta decreased roughly linearly as age advanced. Estimated diversity across one million T cells was deemed an underestimate.

In germline, CDR1 is DFQATT, CDR2 SNEGSKA (reference sequence). This CDR3 has 15 residues. As for this clonotype: Its specificity is unknown.

Sample-barcoded 5' priming and a J-beta primer mix drove a second PCR of roughly 7 to 11 cycles. Every cDNA molecule bore a tag from a template-switch adaptor containing 12 random nucleotides. MiXCR, applied by TCRdb to the 5' RACE reads, yields one record per CDR3 protein. The sample shows roughly 720,000 distinct CDR3 sequences, approximately 55% of them seen only once. The material sequenced was blood. The chain couples TRBV20-1 to TRBJ2-1, with D perhaps matching TRBD2 (7 bases). The J call may be in error: the DNA end matches TRBJ2-7 better. The clonotype was recovered from an elderly man in good health. The CDR3 reads CSAREGGADYNEQYF. CDR3 nucleotides: TGCAGTGCTAGAGAGGGGGGGGCGGACTACAATGAGCAGTACTTC.